The 12 T cell receptor beta chains in this list originate from one sample, sequenced in a study of blood T cell repertoires in COVID-19. Some clones are missing from TCRdb's copy, which holds only in-frame ones; the method was immunoSEQ multiplex PCR. The sample holds fewer than 250,000 clones; roughly 83% are singletons and the top ten take roughly 3.2%. The sequenced material came from PBMCs or T cells enriched from blood (not recorded which). The receptors come from a woman between 25 and 40 years old who had recovered from COVID-19.

The chain uses TRBV5-1 and TRBJ2-6; D is unclear. Per germline, CDR1 SGHRS and CDR2 YFSETQ. Trimming shortened V by 0 bases and J by 7 bases, and 8 bases separated the two germline ends. CDR3 length equals 14 residues. This CDR3 is CASSLDGSANVLTF. In DNA, the CDR3 is TGCGCCAGCAGCTTGGACGGGTCCGCCAACGTCCTGACTTTC. Looking up the rest from reference TRBV5-1 and TRBJ2-6 gives the full variable domain: KAGVTQTPRYLIKTRGQQVTLSCSPISGHRSVSWYQQTPGQGLQFLFEYFSETQRNKGNFPGRFSGRQFSNSRSEMNVSTLELGDSALYLCASSLDGSANVLTFGAGSRLTVL.

This clone was detected only a few times. The rearrangement uses TRBV5-1 and TRBJ1-3; 7 bases map to TRBD1. V shed 3 bases and J 3 bases; nucleotides not matched to a gene: 6. CDR3 length: 15 residues. Germline V gene sequence: CDR1 SGHRS, CDR2 YFSETQ. CDR3 bases: TGCGCCAGCAGCTCGACAGGGAGAGGTGGAAACACCATATATTTT. As protein: CASSSTGRGGNTIYF.

This chain joins TRBV12-3 or TRBV12-4 and TRBJ2-7, with 8 bases that match TRBD2. This CDR3 has 12 residues. The junction had 1 base not matched to a gene; V was cut back by 5 bases and J by 4 bases. CDR3 residues: CASSPSGYEQYF. The CDR3 coding sequence is TGTGCCAGCAGTCCTAGCGGGTACGAGCAGTACTTC.

The chain has TRBV10-3 and TRBJ2-6; 8 nucleotides match TRBD1. The trim removed 5 bases at V and 4 bases at J, leaving 7 bases unmatched. This CDR3 has 16 amino acids. Germline V gene sequence: CDR1 ENHRY, CDR2 SYGVKD. The DNA for the CDR3 is TGTGCCATCAGTCCAGGGGGCGCATCGGGGGCCAACGTCCTGACTTTC. Protein: CAISPGGASGANVLTF.

This sequence joins TRBV15 and TRBJ2-1; perhaps TRBD2 as D (6 bases). V was trimmed by 3 bases and J by 4 bases, leaving 16 bases between them. The germline V gene encodes CDR1 LNHNV and CDR2 YYDKDF (reference sequence). This CDR3 is built from 16 residues. The CDR3 here is CATSSLGGPIYNEQFF. The CDR3 DNA sequence: TGTGCCACCAGCAGCCTAGGAGGGCCCATTTACAATGAGCAGTTCTTC.

The chain uses TRBV7-2 and TRBJ2-3, with TRBD1 as a possible D gene (6 bases). The CDR3 has 14 amino acids. CDR1 and CDR2 (germline): SGHTA, FQGNSA. Trimming took 3 bases from V and 6 from J, leaving 13 bases between them. The CDR3 coding sequence is TGTGCCAGCAGCTTGGGACACCTTGTCGATACGCAGTATTTT. This gives the protein CASSLGHLVDTQYF.

V is TRBV2 and J is TRBJ2-1, with 13 bases matching TRBD2. The CDR3 sequence is 16 residues long. In germline, CDR1 is SNHLY, CDR2 FYNNEI. The V segment lost 5 bases and the J segment 3 bases; nucleotides outside the gene matches: 4. This CDR3 is CASSPGLAGVYNEQFF. CDR3 DNA: TGTGCCAGCAGTCCTGGACTAGCGGGGGTCTACAATGAGCAGTTCTTC.

CDR3 in DNA: TGTGCCAGCAGTCCCCATAACACAGGCACTGAAGCTTTCTTT. Translation gives CASSPHNTGTEAFF. J is TRBJ1-1 and V is TRBV6-4; tentatively, D is TRBD1 (5 bases). V dropped 5 bases and J dropped 4 bases, with 14 bases sitting between them. This CDR3 contains 14 residues. Per the germline V gene, CDR1 is MRHNA and CDR2 is SNTAGT.

This clone was seen only a few times. The CDR3 reads CASSFGSPLHF. CDR3 in DNA: TGTGCCAGCAGTTTCGGGTCACCCCTCCACTTT. The chain combines TRBV28 with TRBJ1-6; D is unclear. CDR1 and CDR2 from the germline V gene are MDHEN and SYDVKM. The V end lost 3 bases, the J end lost 10 bases, and 4 bases lay between the germline ends. CDR3 length equals 11 residues.

The chain combines TRBV9 with TRBJ2-1; D perhaps matches TRBD2 (6 bases). The CDR3 is 17 amino acids. The germline V gene has CDR1 SGDLS and CDR2 YYNGEE. V lost 4 bases, J lost 0 bases, and 17 bases lay in between. The CDR3 sequence is CASSPSGSPASYNEQFF. CDR3 DNA: TGTGCCAGCAGCCCGAGCGGGTCCCCAGCCTCCTACAATGAGCAGTTCTTC.

The chain uses TRBV12-5 and TRBJ2-2; 8 bases are shared with TRBD1. Germline V gene lookup returns CDR1 LGHNT and CDR2 FRNRAP. After removal of 2 bases from V and 4 bases from J, the junction contained 9 bases not matched to a gene. The CDR3 contains 17 residues. CDR3 sequence: CASGLLQGAGGTGELFF. In nucleotides, the CDR3 is TGTGCTAGTGGTTTGCTTCAGGGGGCGGGTGGCACCGGGGAGCTGTTTTTT.

V gene TRBV11-2 combines with J gene TRBJ2-1; TRBD2 matches 15 bases. Germline trimming cut 5 bases from V and 10 bases from J; bases unmatched to any gene: 6. The CDR3 spans 15 residues. The germline gives CDR1 SGHAT, CDR2 FQNNGV. CDR3 sequence (DNA): TGTGCCAGCAGCCGGACTAGCGGGGGGGCCGGAGAGCAGTTCTTC. Its translation: CASSRTSGGAGEQFF.